The source of this T cell receptor beta chain is a study of PD-1 blockade in classical Hodgkin lymphoma. Study information: On a schedule of every 2 weeks, patients received nivolumab 3 mg/kg intravenously.

This clone came up a few times. All trial patients relapsed after autologous stem cell transplantation. Magnetic depletion of unwanted cells isolated CD4+ T cells from thawed PBMCs. Produced via immunoSEQ multiplex PCR; TCRdb's table is partial and in-frame only. The data show roughly 7,600 clones, roughly three quarters seen once. The clonotype was recovered from a human donor with classical Hodgkin lymphoma. This specimen was CD4+ T cells from blood, taken at baseline.

This chain's CDR3 is CASSYVRENTEAFF. CDR3 in DNA: TGTGCCAGCAGTTACGTAAGGGAGAACACTGAAGCTTTCTTT. This sequence joins TRBV6-5 and TRBJ1-1; D is unclear. Germline-derived CDR1 and CDR2 are MNHEY and SVGAGI. The V gene lost 2 bases and the J gene lost 1 base, with 8 bases spanning the gap. The CDR3 covers 14 residues.